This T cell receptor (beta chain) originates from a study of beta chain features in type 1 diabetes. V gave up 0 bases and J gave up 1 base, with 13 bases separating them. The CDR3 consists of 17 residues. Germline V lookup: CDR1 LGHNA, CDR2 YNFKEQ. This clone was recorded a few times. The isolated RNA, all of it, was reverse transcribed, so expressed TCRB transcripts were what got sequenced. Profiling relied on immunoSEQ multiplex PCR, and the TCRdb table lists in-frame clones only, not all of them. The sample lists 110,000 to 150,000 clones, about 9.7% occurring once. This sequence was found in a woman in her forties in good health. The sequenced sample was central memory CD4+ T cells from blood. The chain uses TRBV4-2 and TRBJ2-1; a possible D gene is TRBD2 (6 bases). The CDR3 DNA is TGTGCCAGCAGCCAAGATCGCGGGGTTGGGTCCTACAATGAGCAGTTCTTC. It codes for CASSQDRGVGSYNEQFF.